These T cell receptor beta chains were read from a single sample in a study of regulatory and conventional T cells in RAG deficiency. Method: immunoSEQ multiplex PCR; TCRdb's copy keeps in-frame clones and lacks some. The sample records around 31,000 clones, around 89% being singletons. The sample also formed part of further work on regulatory T cells.

The sample was CD8+ T cells sorted from blood. The origin of the receptors is a human donor in good health. Both conserved end residues are part of each CDR3. A D gene is named only where the DNA matches it firmly. Clone size, where shown, is once, few, many, or a class for clones that have expanded.

NA,TRBV7-9,TRBJ1-5,few,CASSESGDSNQPQHF,TGTGCCAGCAGCGAGAGTGGGGACTCCAATCAGCCCCAGCATTTT
NA,TRBV4-1,TRBJ1-1,NA,CASSQDYGEAFF,TGCGCCAGCAGCCAAGATTACGGTGAAGCTTTCTTT
NA,TRBV28,TRBJ2-2,NA,CASSPILGSGELFF,TGTGCCAGCAGCCCCATTCTGGGATCCGGGGAGCTGTTTTTT
NA,TRBV21-1,TRBJ1-4,NA,CASSKCGAAPNEKLFF,TGTGCCAGCAGCAAATGCGGAGCGGCGCCTAATGAAAAACTGTTTTTT
NA,TRBV16,TRBJ2-7,NA,CASSQLGAGGSYEQYF,TGTGCCAGCAGCCAATTAGGGGCAGGGGGGAGCTACGAGCAGTACTTC
TRBD2,TRBV9,TRBJ2-1,NA,CASSVVLGASGMDNEQFF,TGTGCCAGCAGCGTAGTTCTGGGAGCGAGCGGGATGGACAATGAGCAGTTCTTC
TRBD2,TRBV2,TRBJ2-5,NA,CASRSGTSGSGAQYF,TGTGCCAGCAGGTCCGGGACTAGCGGATCGGGGGCCCAGTACTTC
TRBD1,TRBV28,TRBJ1-1,NA,CASQGVMNTEAFF,TGTGCCAGCCAGGGGGTCATGAACACTGAAGCTTTCTTT
NA,TRBV10-3,TRBJ2-7,NA,CAISELGDSDYEQYF,TGTGCCATCAGTGAGCTTGGGGATTCGGACTACGAGCAGTACTTC
NA,TRBV7-9,TRBJ2-2,NA,CATPPGGDTGELFF,TGTGCCACCCCGCCCGGCGGTGACACCGGGGAGCTGTTTTTT
NA,TRBV6-6,TRBJ1-5,NA,CAGQGGQPQHF,TGTGCCGGCCAGGGCGGGCAGCCCCAGCATTTT
TRBD2,TRBV28,TRBJ2-7,NA,CASTHPVGGESSEQYF,TGTGCCAGCACCCACCCTGTGGGGGGGGAGAGTAGCGAGCAGTACTTC
TRBD1,TRBV19,TRBJ2-3,NA,CASSMQGERTDTQYF,TGTGCCAGTAGTATGCAGGGGGAACGTACAGATACGCAGTATTTT
TRBD1,TRBV27,TRBJ1-1,NA,CASSSTGVTEAFF,TGTGCCAGCAGTTCGACAGGGGTAACCGAAGCTTTCTTT
NA,TRBV7-8,TRBJ1-5,NA,CASSLAVTDQPQHF,TGTGCCAGCAGCTTAGCGGTAACTGATCAGCCCCAGCATTTT
TRBD1,TRBV14,TRBJ2-7,NA,CASSQTGNVHEQYF,TGTGCCAGCAGCCAGACAGGGAACGTCCACGAGCAGTACTTC
NA,TRBV7-9,TRBJ2-2,once,CASSLGGITTGELFF,TGTGCCAGCAGCTTAGGCGGGATTACTACCGGGGAGCTGTTTTTT
NA,TRBV27,TRBJ2-5,NA,CASRLTLDTIQETQYF,TGTGCCAGCAGACTCACCCTCGATACGATCCAAGAGACCCAGTACTTC
NA,TRBV7-9,TRBJ1-4,NA,CASSLDTEREKLFF,TGTGCCAGCAGCTTAGACACAGAAAGGGAAAAACTGTTTTTT
TRBD2,TRBV6-6,TRBJ2-7,NA,CASSPGGSYEQYF,TGTGCCAGCAGTCCGGGGGGATCCTACGAGCAGTACTTC
NA,TRBV19,TRBJ2-7,once,CASSTAGSGFDEQYF,TGTGCCAGTAGTACGGCGGGCTCCGGGTTTGACGAGCAGTACTTC
TRBD1,TRBV5-5,TRBJ1-6,NA,CASSLEGQGIYNSPLHF,TGTGCCAGCAGCTTGGAGGGACAGGGGATCTATAATTCACCCCTCCACTTT
TRBD1,TRBV13,TRBJ2-2,NA,CASSSQGDANTGELFF,TGTGCCAGCAGCTCGCAGGGGGACGCGAACACCGGGGAGCTGTTTTTT
NA,TRBV6-1,TRBJ1-5,NA,CASSERPLAEQPQHF,TGTGCCAGCAGTGAAAGACCGTTGGCGGAACAGCCCCAGCATTTT
TRBD1,TRBV6-5,TRBJ1-2,NA,CASSYSGTGSGYTF,TGTGCCAGCAGTTACTCTGGGACAGGGAGTGGCTACACCTTC
TRBD1,TRBV6-5,TRBJ1-5,few,CASSYGTGSNQPQHF,TGTGCCAGCAGTTACGGGACAGGTAGCAATCAGCCCCAGCATTTT
NA,TRBV15,TRBJ2-1,NA,CATSSIHRRNNEQFF,TGTGCCACCAGCAGTATCCATCGGCGGAACAATGAGCAGTTCTTC
TRBD1,TRBV5-1,TRBJ2-3,NA,CASSQGQASTDTQYF,TGCGCCAGCAGCCAGGGACAGGCCTCGACAGATACGCAGTATTTT
NA,TRBV7-8,TRBJ2-7,NA,CASSSQNYEQYF,TGTGCCAGCAGCTCCCAGAACTACGAGCAGTACTTC
NA,TRBV5-1,TRBJ2-5,NA,CASSSYPDGEETQYF,TGCGCCAGCAGCTCCTACCCCGACGGGGAAGAGACCCAGTACTTC
TRBD1,TRBV28,TRBJ2-7,NA,CASTTGTGDYEQYF,TGTGCCAGCACAACCGGGACAGGGGACTACGAGCAGTACTTC
TRBD2,TRBV7-8,TRBJ2-7,once,CASSKREGNEQYF,TGTGCCAGCAGCAAACGGGAGGGAAACGAGCAGTACTTC
NA,TRBV11-2,TRBJ2-5,NA,CASSRASTTQETQYF,TGTGCCAGCAGCAGAGCCAGCACCACTCAAGAGACCCAGTACTTC
NA,TRBV5-1,TRBJ2-7,NA,CASSFGETSRIPYEQYF,TGCGCCAGCAGCTTTGGGGAGACCAGTCGAATCCCCTACGAGCAGTACTTC
TRBD1,TRBV7-6,TRBJ2-7,NA,CASSYGQGEIYEQYF,TGTGCCAGCAGCTATGGACAGGGGGAAATCTACGAGCAGTACTTC
TRBD2,TRBV27,TRBJ2-2,few,CASHGGGMANTGELFF,TGTGCCAGTCACGGGGGGGGGATGGCGAACACCGGGGAGCTGTTTTTT
TRBD2,TRBV19,TRBJ2-3,NA,CASSDPLAGGADTQYF,TGTGCCAGTAGTGACCCGCTAGCGGGAGGGGCAGATACGCAGTATTTT
TRBD1,TRBV27,TRBJ2-7,few,CASSVGTGAYEQYF,TGTGCCAGCAGTGTAGGAACAGGGGCCTACGAGCAGTACTTC